Listed below are T cell receptor beta chains from one sample, sequenced in a study of cytomegalovirus exposure and HLA in healthy donors. Clones were read by immunoSEQ multiplex PCR, and TCRdb kept only the in-frame ones, dropping some. Among about 170,000 clones, approximately 79% were seen once, and the ten largest hold around 7%. Sequencing was performed on PBMCs. These receptors all come from a middle-aged man in good health and CMV-seropositive. Both conserved end residues are part of each CDR3. The D gene is left open where the match is weak. The size of a clone is reported for some rows only, either as once, few or many, or as a class for expanded clones.

few	TRBJ2-3	TRBD2	TRBV5-1	TGCGCCAGCCGGGAGGGACACAGCACAGATACGCAGTATTTT	CASREGHSTDTQYF
NA	TRBJ1-1	NA	TRBV9	TGTGCCAGCTCCTTAGGTTGGCAGCGCAACACTGAAGCTTTCTTT	CASSLGWQRNTEAFF
NA	TRBJ1-1	NA	TRBV30	TGTGCCTGGAGCCTTGGCATGAACACTGAAGCTTTCTTT	CAWSLGMNTEAFF
few	TRBJ1-1	NA	TRBV7-3	TGTGCCAGCAGCTTTGGGGGCGGCACTGAAGCTTTCTTT	CASSFGGGTEAFF
NA	TRBJ1-1	NA	TRBV6-5	TGTGCCAGCAGCCTACAGGGCTCCCGGGGCACTGAAGCTTTCTTT	CASSLQGSRGTEAFF
NA	TRBJ2-5	NA	TRBV5-1	TGCGCCAGCAGCTCCGACTCTCGGGAGACCCAGTACTTC	CASSSDSRETQYF
once	TRBJ2-3	TRBD2	TRBV5-4	TGTGCCAGCAGGGCCGGGACTAGCGGGGGGGGTACGCAGTATTTT	CASRAGTSGGGTQYF
NA	TRBJ2-7	TRBD1	TRBV7-2	TGTGCCAGCAGCGCCGGGACAGTTCGAACCTACGAGCAGTACTTC	CASSAGTVRTYEQYF
NA	TRBJ2-3	TRBD2	TRBV6-4	TGTGCCAGCAGTGACTTGGTGGGGGGGGAGTTCACGCAGTATTTT	CASSDLVGGEFTQYF
few	TRBJ1-1	TRBD1	TRBV6-6	TGTGCCAGCAGGCAAGACAGGGGTAACACTGAAGCTTTCTTT	CASRQDRGNTEAFF
NA	TRBJ2-5	TRBD1	TRBV6-1	TGTGCCAGCAGTGATCAGACAGGGGGCCTGGAGACCCAGTACTTC	CASSDQTGGLETQYF
NA	TRBJ2-2	NA	TRBV4-3	TGCGCCAGCAGCCAAGATCGAGGGGGTAACGGGGAGCTGTTTTTT	CASSQDRGGNGELFF
few	TRBJ2-1	NA	TRBV19	TGTGCCAGTAGTATAGATCGCAGGGTTATTGAGCAGTTCTTC	CASSIDRRVIEQFF
once	TRBJ2-7	NA	TRBV7-9	TGTTCCAGCAGCTTGGACGGGGGCGAGCAGTACTTC	CSSSLDGGEQYF
NA	TRBJ1-3	TRBD1	TRBV6-1	TGTGCCAGCCGAGACAGGGCGGCTGGAAACACCATATATTTT	CASRDRAAGNTIYF
NA	TRBJ2-3	NA	TRBV7-9	TGTGCCAGCAGCCCCGACAGTAGGGGAGATACGCAGTATTTT	CASSPDSRGDTQYF
NA	TRBJ1-6	NA	TRBV30	TGTGCCTGGAGTGTACGGGACTTAGGGCTCTCACCCCTCCACTTT	CAWSVRDLGLSPLHF
NA	TRBJ2-1	NA	TRBV4-1	TGCGCCAGCAGCCAAGAGGGAGGGGGGGAGCAGTTCTTC	CASSQEGGGEQFF
NA	TRBJ1-2	TRBD1	TRBV5-1	TGCGCCAGCAGCCCGGGGGGGACAGGGTACGGCTACACCTTC	CASSPGGTGYGYTF
NA	TRBJ2-4	NA	TRBV5-6	TGTGCCAGCAGCTCCGGGACACAGATAGCCAAAAACATTCAGTACTTC	CASSSGTQIAKNIQYF
NA	TRBJ2-3	NA	TRBV7-3	TGTGCCAGCAGCCCCTTGCCAGGGGTTGTGGCAGATACGCAGTATTTT	CASSPLPGVVADTQYF
NA	TRBJ1-2	NA	TRBV7-2	TGTGCCAGCAGCTTTGGGGGGGCAACGGACTATGGCTACACCTTC	CASSFGGATDYGYTF
NA	TRBJ2-7	NA	TRBV27	TGTGCCAGCTGTCCAGGGCGCGGCTACGAGCAGCACTTC	CASCPGRGYEQHF
NA	TRBJ1-2	TRBD1	TRBV19	TGTGCCAGTAGTTCTTCGGGACAGTCAGCTGGCTACACCTTC	CASSSSGQSAGYTF
NA	TRBJ2-2	NA	TRBV4-1	TGCGCCAGCAGCCAAGATGAAGGGGGGGGGAACACCGGGGAGCTGTTTTTT	CASSQDEGGGNTGELFF
NA	TRBJ1-5	NA	TRBV11-2	TGTGCCAGCAGCCCCCTGGGGGGGAAGCCCCAGCATTTT	CASSPLGGKPQHF
NA	TRBJ2-2	TRBD1	TRBV18	TGTGCCAGCTCACCTGAGTGGGACAGGGGCAATAACACCGGGGAGCTGTTTTTT	CASSPEWDRGNNTGELFF
few	TRBJ2-5	NA	TRBV27	TGTGCCAGCTCTAGCAGCGAGACCCAGTACTTC	CASSSSETQYF
few	TRBJ2-7	NA	TRBV6-5	TGTGCCAGCAGTGGGGGCTGGGAGCAGTACTTC	CASSGGWEQYF
NA	TRBJ2-1	NA	TRBV2	TGTGCCAGCATGAGAGGGGAGGAAAACAATGAGCAGTTCTTC	CASMRGEENNEQFF
NA	TRBJ2-2	NA	TRBV19	TGTGCCAGTAGTATAGGGGGGGTCTCCGGGGAGCTGTTTTTT	CASSIGGVSGELFF
few	TRBJ1-1	NA	TRBV19	TGTGCCAGTAGTACCTACAGTGCTGAAGCTTTCTTT	CASSTYSAEAFF
NA	TRBJ2-7	NA	TRBV21-1	TGTGCCAGCAGCAAAGACCCTCCCGTAGGCCGGGACGGGGGGCTTGACGAGCAGTACTTC	CASSKDPPVGRDGGLDEQYF
NA	TRBJ2-3	TRBD1	TRBV15	TGTGCCACCAGCAAATACGACAGGGGCACAGATACGCAGTATTTT	CATSKYDRGTDTQYF
once	TRBJ2-5	TRBD2	TRBV5-6	TGTGCCAGCAGCTCGGGGGGAGGGGTCCCCCAAGAGACCCAGTACTTC	CASSSGGGVPQETQYF
NA	TRBJ1-2	NA	TRBV2	TGTGCCAGCACTCCGGGAGACTATGGCTACACCTTC	CASTPGDYGYTF
NA	TRBJ2-7	NA	TRBV27	TGTGCCAGCAGTTTAAGGGGCAGCTACGAGCAGTACTTC	CASSLRGSYEQYF
NA	TRBJ2-4	TRBD2	TRBV10-3	TGTGCCATCATCAGGGAGGGTGCCAAAAACATTCAGTACTTC	CAIIREGAKNIQYF
NA	TRBJ1-1	NA	TRBV19	TGTGCCAGTAGTGTTCGGACAGACATGAACACTGAAGCTTTCTTT	CASSVRTDMNTEAFF
NA	TRBJ2-7	NA	TRBV2	TGTGCCAGCAGGGAGCCAGGGACCTACGAGCAGTACTTC	CASREPGTYEQYF
NA	TRBJ2-7	NA	TRBV27	TGTGCCAGCAGTTTAGGGCAGGGAATCAACGAGCAGTACTTC	CASSLGQGINEQYF
once	TRBJ1-2	NA	TRBV6-5	TGTGTCACGCGGGATAACTATGGCTACACCTTC	CVTRDNYGYTF
NA	TRBJ2-3	TRBD1	TRBV27	TGTGCCAGCAGTTTATCCCAGGGGACAGGGGTAGGGGATACGCAGTATTTT	CASSLSQGTGVGDTQYF
NA	TRBJ2-3	NA	TRBV9	TGTGCCAGCAGCGCCGGAGGGATACTGGCAGATACGCAGTATTTT	CASSAGGILADTQYF